This is a list of T cell receptor beta chains from one sample in a study of CD8 T cell repertoires and HIV-1 epitope variants. Their antigens remain unidentified. Produced via immunoSEQ multiplex PCR; TCRdb's table is partial and in-frame only. This repertoire shows about 5,600 clones, over 60% found once; its top ten account for about two fifths. Material: cultured CD8+ T cells derived from PBMCs. These TCRs come from a male donor with HIV. Both conserved end residues are part of each CDR3. Each record gives: V gene, J gene, clone size, D gene, CDR3 DNA, CDR3 protein. The D gene is left open where the match is weak. The size field is filled for only some rows; it gives once, few, many or a size class.

TRBV11-3	TRBJ2-7	.	TRBD1	TGTGCCAGCAGCTTAGAGGTAGGGGGACAGAACTACGAGCAGTACTTC	CASSLEVGGQNYEQYF
TRBV27	TRBJ2-1	few	.	TGTGCCAGCATGGGAGGTAGCTGGAGCTCCTACAATGAGCAGTTCTTC	CASMGGSWSSYNEQFF
TRBV28	TRBJ1-6	once	.	TGTGCCAGCAGTTTATCCTTCAGCTATAATTCACCCCTCCACTTT	CASSLSFSYNSPLHF
TRBV29-1	TRBJ2-7	.	.	TGCAGCGTTGTCGATCCGAGGGGCTACGAGCAGTACTTC	CSVVDPRGYEQYF
TRBV9	TRBJ2-5	.	.	TGTGCCAGCAGCGTCACACAGTCGAGCGGAGAGACCCAGTACTTC	CASSVTQSSGETQYF
TRBV6-6	TRBJ2-7	few	.	TGTGCCAGCAGTTACTCGCCAGGGTTAGACTACGAGCAGTACTTC	CASSYSPGLDYEQYF
TRBV27	TRBJ2-5	once	.	TGTGCCAGCGAGGACCCCGGAGGGGAGACCCAGTACTTC	CASEDPGGETQYF
TRBV27	TRBJ2-1	few	.	TGTGCCAGCAGTTTACTGGAGAACCCCTACAATGAGCAGTTCTTC	CASSLLENPYNEQFF
TRBV2	TRBJ1-5	.	TRBD1	TGTGCCAGCAGTGAAAGCAGGGGGGGTCGCAGCAATCAGCCCCAGCATTTT	CASSESRGGRSNQPQHF
TRBV19	TRBJ2-1	.	.	TGTGCCAGTAGTATAGTCTCAGGGGCCTCCTACAATGAGCAGTTCTTC	CASSIVSGASYNEQFF
TRBV5-8	TRBJ2-1	.	TRBD2	TGTGCCAGCAGCTTGACAACTAGCGGGAACTACAATGAGCAGTTCTTC	CASSLTTSGNYNEQFF
TRBV2	TRBJ2-2	.	.	TGTGCCAGCAGTGAGATCGGGAGATCGAACACCGGGGAGCTGTTTTTT	CASSEIGRSNTGELFF
TRBV5-1	TRBJ2-7	.	.	TGCGCCAGCAGCCCGATGTATCAGGACTACTACGAGCAGTACTTC	CASSPMYQDYYEQYF
TRBV7-6	TRBJ2-5	.	TRBD2	TGTGCCAGCAGCGCCCGGACTAGCGGGAGTAGAGAGACCCAGTACTTC	CASSARTSGSRETQYF
TRBV19	TRBJ2-7	.	.	TGTGCCAGTAGTATAGGACCAGGGCCCTACGAGCAGTACTTC	CASSIGPGPYEQYF
TRBV2	TRBJ2-3	once	.	TGTGCCAGCAGCCCTGGTGGGGGATTAGGGCTGGATACGCAGTATTTT	CASSPGGGLGLDTQYF
TRBV19	TRBJ2-1	.	TRBD2	TGTGCCAGTAGTATTACGGGAGGCTCCTACAATGAGCAGTTCTTC	CASSITGGSYNEQFF
TRBV9	TRBJ2-3	once	TRBD2	TGTGCCAGCAGCCCGCCTAGCGGGAGAGGCACAGATACGCAGTATTTT	CASSPPSGRGTDTQYF
TRBV9	TRBJ2-1	.	.	TGTGCCAGCAGCGTAGAGAGTCGGAATGAGCAGTTCTTC	CASSVESRNEQFF
TRBV7-6	TRBJ1-1	.	.	TGTGCCAGCAGCTTTACCACTGAAGCTTTCTTT	CASSFTTEAFF
TRBV12-1	TRBJ1-4	medium-sized	.	TGTGCCAGCAGCTTTGGCGGACCGAACCCAGCAACTAATGAAAAACTGTTTTTT	CASSFGGPNPATNEKLFF
TRBV5-6	TRBJ1-3	.	TRBD1	TGTGCCAGCAGCTTACCGGGACAGCCCATCTCTGGAAACACCATATATTTT	CASSLPGQPISGNTIYF
TRBV13	TRBJ2-7	few	.	TGTGCCAGCAGCTTAGCCGGGAGCTCCTACGAGCAGTACTTC	CASSLAGSSYEQYF
TRBV19	TRBJ2-2	.	.	TGTGCCAGTAGTATTGCAGTCACCGGGGAGCTGTTTTTT	CASSIAVTGELFF
TRBV27	TRBJ2-1	.	TRBD1	TGTGCCAGCAGCTTAGAAGGGACAGGCTACAATGAGCAGTTCTTC	CASSLEGTGYNEQFF
TRBV5-6	TRBJ2-5	.	.	TGTGCCAGCAGCTTGTCACAGACAGAGGAAGAGACCCAGTACTTC	CASSLSQTEEETQYF
TRBV28	TRBJ2-7	.	.	TGTGCCAGCAGTTCCCTAACGGGAGAGTTTTACGAGCAGTACTTC	CASSSLTGEFYEQYF
TRBV21-1	TRBJ2-7	few	.	TGTGCCAGCAGTACGACTAGCGGGGGGGCCTGGCAGTACTTC	CASSTTSGGAWQYF
TRBV28	TRBJ2-7	.	TRBD1	TGTGCCAGTCGGGGACAGGTAATCTCCTACGAGCAGTACTTC	CASRGQVISYEQYF
TRBV28	TRBJ2-7	.	.	TGTGCCAGCAGCCCCGGACGGGGAAGGTACGAGCAGTACTTC	CASSPGRGRYEQYF
TRBV7-2	TRBJ1-5	.	.	TGTGCCAGCAGCCCGAGCTATAGCAATCAGCCCCAGCATTTT	CASSPSYSNQPQHF
TRBV4-1	TRBJ1-1	.	.	TGCGCCAGCAGCTTTTCGGGGAACACTGAAGCTTTCTTT	CASSFSGNTEAFF
TRBV7-2	TRBJ1-2	large	.	TGTGCCAGCAGCTTACAGGTGCCAGGGGAAGGCTACACCTTC	CASSLQVPGEGYTF
TRBV27	TRBJ1-2	.	.	TGTGCCAGCAGTTTAGGGCAGGGGAGGTATGGCTACACCTTC	CASSLGQGRYGYTF
TRBV5-5	TRBJ1-2	.	.	TGTGCCAGCAGCTTGGGACACAGTAACTATGGCTACACCTTC	CASSLGHSNYGYTF
TRBV5-1	TRBJ1-1	.	.	TGCGCCAGCAGCTTGGGAGGACAGAACACTGAAGCTTTCTTT	CASSLGGQNTEAFF
TRBV5-6	TRBJ2-7	.	TRBD1	TGTGCCAGCAGCTTGGAGACAGGGGCAACCTACGAGCAGTACTTC	CASSLETGATYEQYF
TRBV2	TRBJ2-7	medium-sized	.	TGTGCCAGCAGAGGGACACCCTATAACGAGCAGTACTTC	CASRGTPYNEQYF
TRBV7-9	TRBJ2-6	.	.	TGTGCCAGCAGGGAAACAGGGACTGACGGGTTTTCTGGGGCCAACGTCCTGACTTTC	CASRETGTDGFSGANVLTF
TRBV7-8	TRBJ2-1	.	.	TGTGCCAGCAGCTTAGTAATCGGCAGGTCCTCCTACAATGAGCAGTTCTTC	CASSLVIGRSSYNEQFF
TRBV7-9	TRBJ2-7	.	TRBD2	TGTGCCAGCAGCTCCCTAGCGGGGGGGGGCCTTGGCGAGCAGTACTTC	CASSSLAGGGLGEQYF
TRBV6-6	TRBJ2-5	.	TRBD2	TGTGCCAGCACCTTACTAGCGGGGGGTGGGCAAGAGACCCAGTACTTC	CASTLLAGGGQETQYF
TRBV7-3	TRBJ2-1	.	TRBD1	TGTGCCAGCAGCTTAGCGGGACAGGGCTCCTACAATGAGCAGTTCTTC	CASSLAGQGSYNEQFF
TRBV27	TRBJ2-1	.	TRBD1	TGTGCCAGCAAGAGGACAGGTTCCTACAATGAGCAGTTCTTC	CASKRTGSYNEQFF
TRBV9	TRBJ1-2	.	.	TGTGCCAGCAGCAATGGGAGGGCTCTGGACTATGGCTACACCTTC	CASSNGRALDYGYTF
TRBV4-3	TRBJ1-1	large	.	TGCGCCAGCAGCCAAGATGTTGGGCAGGGGAACACTGAAGCTTTCTTT	CASSQDVGQGNTEAFF
TRBV5-1	TRBJ2-2	.	.	TGCGCCAGCAGCTTCCTTCAGGTTTTCAGGGAACCAGGACTTGCCGGGGAGCTGTTTTTT	CASSFLQVFREPGLAGELFF